The clone carrying this T cell receptor beta chain was recorded at least ten times. Its antigen is still unknown. The PBMCs used were ones drawn from 10 ml of fresh peripheral blood. From RNA, the CDR3 regions of TCR beta chains were amplified and sequenced. Second-round multiplex PCR came after first-round RT-PCR with HTBI primers. Via MiXCR, TCRdb re-called the multiplex PCR reads, giving one row per CDR3 protein. The sample holds 650,000 to 800,000 distinct CDR3 sequences, just over 40% seen once. This record comes from a study of Graves' ophthalmopathy and Graves' hyperthyroidism. Overall study findings and caveats: The model forecast ophthalmopathy progression, reaching 60% to 71% sensitivity and 72% to 80% specificity.

The CDR3 extends over 13 amino acids. Germline CDR1 reads DFQATT; CDR2 reads SNEGSKA (reference sequence). V was clipped by 0 bases and J by 13 bases, with 15 bases between them. The chain couples TRBV20-1 to TRBJ1-4; no firm D call. The receptor comes from an adult man with Graves' ophthalmopathy. Sequencing was carried out using peripheral blood. CDR3 loop: CSARDLAVGGLFF. As DNA, the CDR3 is TGCAGTGCTAGAGATCTGGCGGTCGGAGGACTGTTTTTT.